The 17 T cell receptor beta chains below all came from one sample that was sequenced in a study of cytomegalovirus exposure and HLA in healthy donors. PCR involved 60 Vbeta and 13 Jbeta primers. Profiled with immunoSEQ multiplex PCR; TCRdb holds only in-frame clones, not every one. Of approximately 100,000 clones listed, approximately 70% are singletons. Input material: PBMCs. These TCRs come from a man aged 25-45 years in good health and CMV-seropositive.

Only a few counts were recorded for this clone. This chain joins TRBV11-3 and TRBJ2-3; 8 bases are a match to TRBD2. The germline V gene has CDR1 SGHNT and CDR2 YENEEA. V lost 6 bases to trimming and J lost 4 bases; unmatched junction nucleotides: 6. The CDR3 has 14 amino acids. The CDR3 loop reads CASRERGGPDTQYF. The DNA of the CDR3 is TGTGCCAGCAGGGAACGGGGGGGCCCAGATACGCAGTATTTT.

J is TRBJ1-1 and V is TRBV11-2; D uncertain. V was clipped by 0 bases and J by 7 bases, with 12 bases between them. The CDR3 has 14 residues. The germline V gene encodes CDR1 SGHAT and CDR2 FQNNGV. The chain's CDR3 is CASSLDRGLSEAFF. The CDR3 nucleotides are TGTGCCAGCAGCTTAGATCGAGGGCTAAGTGAAGCTTTCTTT.

The V call is TRBV4-1, the J call TRBJ2-5, with 9 bases fitting TRBD1. Germline values: CDR1 MGHRA, CDR2 YSYEKL. This CDR3 is built from 16 residues. V was clipped by 0 bases and J by 3 bases; unmatched bases: 5. The CDR3 coding sequence is TGCGCCAGCAGCCAAGATCTCCGGACAGGGGAAGAGACCCAGTACTTC. Residues: CASSQDLRTGEETQYF.

The chain has TRBV5-6 and TRBJ2-3, with TRBD2 as a possible D gene (6 bases). Germline V gene data show CDR1 as SGHDT and CDR2 as YYEEEE. The CDR3 runs to 14 residues. Trimming stripped 6 bases from V and 4 bases from J, with 15 bases between. The CDR3 protein is CASTLTGLPDTQYF. The CDR3 nucleotides are TGTGCCAGCACCCTTACCGGACTACCAGATACGCAGTATTTT.

This CDR3 is CASSFVPDSYYGYTF. The CDR3 bases are TGTGCCAGCAGTTTCGTCCCGGACAGCTACTATGGCTACACCTTC. The V call is TRBV6-5, the J call TRBJ1-2; D may be TRBD1 (6 bases). This CDR3 comprises 15 residues. V lost 4 bases to trimming and J lost 3 bases, with 15 bases between them. The germline V gene has CDR1 MNHEY and CDR2 SVGAGI.

The V gene is TRBV4-1, the J gene TRBJ2-5; D remains ambiguous. The J call may be incorrect, as the DNA end agrees better with TRBJ2-7. The germline V gene has CDR1 MGHRA and CDR2 YSYEKL. The CDR3 has 13 amino acids. The CDR3 nucleotides are TGCGCCAGCAGCCAAAGTATCTCCTACGAGCAGTACTTC. Its translation: CASSQSISYEQYF.

A few counts support this clone. V is TRBV13 and J is TRBJ2-7; D gene ambiguous. The V and J ends lost 3 bases and 5 bases respectively, with 8 bases between them. Germline V gene sequence: CDR1 PRHDT, CDR2 FYEKMQ (reference sequence). The CDR3 extends over 12 amino acids. CDR3 in DNA: TGTGCCAGCAGCTTTTCGGTAAACGAGCAGTACTTC. Protein product: CASSFSVNEQYF.

This clone was observed once. The chain is built from TRBV27 and TRBJ2-5; 10 bases align to TRBD1. Gene TRBJ2-7 matches the end of the DNA better, so the J call may be wrong. CDR3 length: 17 amino acids. Germline V lookup: CDR1 MNHEY, CDR2 SMNVEV (reference sequence). The CDR3 DNA is TGTGCCAGCAGTTTCCTCTCGGGACAGGGGTCTTCCTACGAGCAGTACTTC. Encoded protein: CASSFLSGQGSSYEQYF.

This chain connects TRBV18 to TRBJ2-7; TRBD1 agrees at 9 bases. With 4 bases clipped from V and 5 bases from J, the junction kept 6 bases outside the gene matches. CDR1 and CDR2 (germline): KGHSH, LQKENI. The CDR3 is 14 residues long. In DNA, the CDR3 is TGTGCCAGCTCACGGTGGGACAGGGTGGACGAGCAGTACTTC. Residues: CASSRWDRVDEQYF.

The V gene is TRBV5-1, the J gene TRBJ1-4; D might be TRBD1 (6 bases). Deletions cut 5 bases from V and 5 bases from J, with 19 bases between. Germline CDR1 and CDR2: SGHRS and YFSETQ. This CDR3 is 16 amino acids long. This chain's CDR3 is CASRQTFGGRNEKLFF. In DNA form, the CDR3 reads TGCGCCAGCAGACAGACTTTTGGGGGCAGGAATGAAAAACTGTTTTTT.

The DNA of the CDR3 is TGTGCCAGCAGTGAGACAGGTTCTTATGGCTACACCTTC. It translates to CASSETGSYGYTF. The rearrangement links TRBV2 to TRBJ1-2; maybe TRBD1 (6 bases). Germline V gene sequence: CDR1 SNHLY, CDR2 FYNNEI. The CDR3 totals 13 residues. V was trimmed by 3 bases and J by 5 bases, leaving 10 bases between them.

The V call is TRBV7-2, the J call TRBJ1-3; 8 bases line up with TRBD1. CDR3 length: 14 residues. With V trimmed by 5 bases and J by 8 bases, 8 bases remained unmatched. The germline gives CDR1 SGHTA, CDR2 FQGNSA. CDR3 nucleotide sequence: TGTGCCAGCAGCACCCGACAGGGGACGGACACCATATATTTT. Its protein is CASSTRQGTDTIYF.

The chain has TRBV7-9 and TRBJ1-1, with D unresolved. Germline CDR1 SEHNR, CDR2 FQNEAQ (reference sequence). The CDR3 extends over 16 amino acids. V dropped 6 bases and J dropped 0 bases, with 17 bases sitting between them. The CDR3 coding sequence is TGTGCCAGCAGGTACGCGGCGGTTTTGATGAACACTGAAGCTTTCTTT. It encodes CASRYAAVLMNTEAFF. Combining the CDR3 with reference TRBV7-9 and TRBJ1-1 gives the whole variable domain DTGVSQNPRHKITKRGQNVTFRCDPISEHNRLYWYRQTLGQGPEFLTYFQNEAQLEKSRLLSDRFSAERPKGSFSTLEIQRTEQGDSAMYLCASRYAAVLMNTEAFFGQGTRLTVV.

This chain connects TRBV5-6 to TRBJ1-4, with TRBD1 matching over 7 bases. CDR1 is SGHDT, CDR2 YYEEEE, per germline. V lost 4 bases, J lost 4 bases, and 10 bases stayed unmatched. The CDR3 runs 16 residues. In DNA, the CDR3 is TGTGCCAGCAGCGGCCCGACAGGGTACAATAATGAAAAACTGTTTTTT. It yields the protein CASSGPTGYNNEKLFF.

This clone was seen just once. The chain has TRBV6-1 and TRBJ2-6; TRBD1 might be the D (5 bases). V lost 3 bases and J 0 bases, leaving 9 bases between the germline ends. From germline, CDR1 is MNHNS and CDR2 SASEGT. The CDR3 loop spans 16 amino acids. The CDR3 sequence: CASSEGLISGANVLTF. The DNA for the CDR3 is TGTGCCAGCAGTGAGGGGCTGATCTCTGGGGCCAACGTCCTGACTTTC.

This clone has just a few counts. The chain joins TRBV5-1 to TRBJ1-6; 7 bases line up with TRBD1. J was trimmed by 4 bases and V by 1 base; bases with no gene match: 5. Germline assignment: CDR1 SGHRS and CDR2 YFSETQ. There are 16 residues in the CDR3. Here the CDR3 DNA reads TGCGCCAGCAGCTTGCCCGGACAGGAATATAATTCACCCCTCCACTTT. Translated: CASSLPGQEYNSPLHF.

Only a few counts were recorded for this clone. CDR3 residues: CASSFRSWDRGSNQPQHF. CDR3 coding DNA: TGTGCCAGCAGTTTCCGCTCATGGGACAGGGGTAGCAATCAGCCCCAGCATTTT. This chain links TRBV28 with TRBJ1-5; 10 bases map to TRBD1. CDR1 is MDHEN and CDR2 is SYDVKM in the germline V gene. Germline trimming cut 3 bases from V and 0 bases from J; bases unmatched to any gene: 8. This CDR3 spans 18 amino acids.